The 5 T cell receptor beta chains in this list originate from one sample, sequenced in a study of blood T cell repertoires in COVID-19. Sequenced by immunoSEQ multiplex PCR; TCRdb stores in-frame clones only, minus some. The profile shows around 200,000 clones, roughly nine tenths of them singletons. Sequencing input: peripheral blood. These receptors were taken from a man younger than 40 with acute or convalescent COVID-19.

The CDR3 DNA follows: TGTGCCAGCAGCCAAGCGGACAGCTATAATTCACCCCTCCACTTT. Amino acid sequence: CASSQADSYNSPLHF. The chain links TRBV3-1 (or the pseudogene TRBV3-2) to TRBJ1-6, with D maybe TRBD1 (6 bases). V was shortened by 1 base and J by 3 bases, with 7 bases between the two germline ends. The CDR3 is 15 residues long. Germline CDR1 reads LGHDT; CDR2 reads YNNKEL (reference sequence).

This chain uses TRBV19 with TRBJ2-2; weak D call: TRBD2 (5 bases). Germline loops: CDR1 LNHDA, CDR2 SQIVND (reference sequence). V was trimmed by 5 bases and J by 6 bases, leaving 7 bases between them. This CDR3 has 12 residues. CDR3 in amino acids: CASSRDSGELFF. The CDR3 DNA is TGTGCCAGTAGTCGGGATTCCGGGGAGCTGTTTTTT.

The chain has TRBV7-9 and TRBJ1-5; weak D call: TRBD1 (6 bases). The CDR3 contains 14 residues. Germline V gene data show CDR1 as SEHNR and CDR2 as FQNEAQ (reference sequence). Trimming removed 6 bases at V and 5 bases at J, with 14 bases between. DNA of the CDR3: TGTGCCAGCAGTGAAAGGGGGGGTGATCAGCCCCAGCATTTT. It specifies CASSERGGDQPQHF.

As DNA, the CDR3 is TGTGCCAGCAGTACAGATATCCGTAGCTCCTATAATTCACCCCTCCACTTT. Its protein product is CASSTDIRSSYNSPLHF. The chain recombines TRBV28 with TRBJ1-6; D uncertain. Germline values: CDR1 MDHEN, CDR2 SYDVKM. Trimming removed 5 bases from V and 0 bases from J, with 14 bases in between. This CDR3 contains 17 residues.

The chain carries TRBV10-1 and TRBJ2-2; weak D call: TRBD2 (6 bases). V lost 3 bases and J 0 bases, leaving 11 bases between the germline ends. Germline values: CDR1 WNHNN, CDR2 SYGVQD (reference sequence). The CDR3 sequence is 16 residues long. CDR3 coding DNA: TGCGCCAGCAGTGAATCAGCGGGTTCGAACACCGGGGAGCTGTTTTTT. As protein: CASSESAGSNTGELFF.